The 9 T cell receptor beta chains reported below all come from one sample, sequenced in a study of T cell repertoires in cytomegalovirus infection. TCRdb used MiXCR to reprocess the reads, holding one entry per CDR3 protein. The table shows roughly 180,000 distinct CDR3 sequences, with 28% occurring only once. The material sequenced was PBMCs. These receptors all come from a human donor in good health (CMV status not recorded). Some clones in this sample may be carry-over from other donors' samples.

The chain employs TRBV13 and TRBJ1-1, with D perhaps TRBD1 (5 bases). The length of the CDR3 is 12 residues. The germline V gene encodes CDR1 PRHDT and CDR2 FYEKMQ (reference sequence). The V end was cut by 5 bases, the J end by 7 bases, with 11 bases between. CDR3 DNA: TGTGCCAGCAGCCGGCCCGGGGGTGAAGCTTTCTTT. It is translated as CASSRPGGEAFF.

CDR3 residues: CSAQGVNEQFF. CDR3 in DNA: TGCAGTGCTCAGGGAGTAAATGAGCAGTTCTTC. The chain uses TRBV20-1 and TRBJ2-1, with D perhaps given as TRBD1 or TRBD2 (5 bases each). V was pared by 5 bases and J by 7 bases, with 9 bases between. The CDR3 contains 11 residues. CDR1 and CDR2 from the germline V gene are DFQATT and SNEGSKA (reference sequence).

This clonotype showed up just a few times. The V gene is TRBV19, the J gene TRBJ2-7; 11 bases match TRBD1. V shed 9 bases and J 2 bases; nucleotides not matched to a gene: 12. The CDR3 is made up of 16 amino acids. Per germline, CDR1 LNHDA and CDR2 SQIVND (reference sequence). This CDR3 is CASKWAGTGGTYEQYF. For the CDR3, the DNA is TGTGCCAGCAAATGGGCAGGGACAGGGGGAACCTACGAGCAGTACTTC. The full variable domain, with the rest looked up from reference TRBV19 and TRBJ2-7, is DGGITQSPKYLFRKEGQNVTLSCEQNLNHDAMYWYRQDPGQGLRLIYYSQIVNDFQKGDIAEGYSVSREKKESFPLTVTSAQKNPTAFYLCASKWAGTGGTYEQYFGPGTRLTVT.

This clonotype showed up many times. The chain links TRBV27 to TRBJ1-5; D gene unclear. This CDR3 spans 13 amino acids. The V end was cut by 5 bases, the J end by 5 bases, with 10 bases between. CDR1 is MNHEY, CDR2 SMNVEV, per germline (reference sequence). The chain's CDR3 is CASSLSRDQPQHF. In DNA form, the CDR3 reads TGTGCCAGCAGTCTCTCAAGGGATCAGCCCCAGCATTTT.

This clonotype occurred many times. In nucleotides, the CDR3 is TGTGCCAGCACCCCAAGTCACCGTGCTGAAGGGTCACCCCTCCACTTT. The encoded protein is CASTPSHRAEGSPLHF. The chain has TRBV7-2 and TRBJ1-6; D gene ambiguous. CDR1 and CDR2 (germline): SGHTA, FQGNSA. This CDR3 contains 16 residues. V lost 7 bases, J lost 10 bases, and 23 bases lay in between.

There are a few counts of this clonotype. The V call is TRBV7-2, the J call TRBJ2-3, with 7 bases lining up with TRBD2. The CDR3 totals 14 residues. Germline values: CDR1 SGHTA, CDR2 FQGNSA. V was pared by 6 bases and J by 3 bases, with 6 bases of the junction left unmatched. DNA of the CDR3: TGTGCCAGCAGTCAGAGAGCGGGGACAGATACGCAGTATTTT. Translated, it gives CASSQRAGTDTQYF.

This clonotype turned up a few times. In nucleotides, the CDR3 is TGTGCCAGCTCACCATTAGGGGACACTGAAGCTTTCTTT. Amino acids: CASSPLGDTEAFF. The chain is built from TRBV18 and TRBJ1-1; D may be TRBD1 (5 bases). The CDR3 spans 13 residues. With 2 bases removed from V and 3 bases from J, the gap between germline ends came to 7 bases. The germline V gene has CDR1 KGHSH and CDR2 LQKENI.

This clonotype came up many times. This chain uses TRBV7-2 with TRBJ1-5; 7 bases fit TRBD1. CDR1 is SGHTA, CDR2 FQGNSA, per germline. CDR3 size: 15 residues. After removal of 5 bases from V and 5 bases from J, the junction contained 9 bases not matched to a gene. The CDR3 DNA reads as TGTGCCAGCAGCGACCAACAGGGGAACTATCAGCCCCAGCATTTT. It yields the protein CASSDQQGNYQPQHF.

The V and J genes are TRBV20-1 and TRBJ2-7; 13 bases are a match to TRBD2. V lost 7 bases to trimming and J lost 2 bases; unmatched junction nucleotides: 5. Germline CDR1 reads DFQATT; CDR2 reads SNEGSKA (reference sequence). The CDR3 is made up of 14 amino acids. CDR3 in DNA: TGCAGTGGGACTAGCGGGGGCCTCACCTACGAGCAGTACTTC. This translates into CSGTSGGLTYEQYF.